These 26 T cell receptor beta chains originate from one sample sequenced in a study of T cell changes during pregnancy in multiple sclerosis. Here immunoSEQ multiplex PCR was the method, and the copy in TCRdb shows in-frame clones only, minus some. The sample carries tens of thousands of clones, roughly nine tenths recorded once. The sample here was peripheral blood, taken in the first trimester of pregnancy. Receptors were obtained from a female donor in good health, enrolled as a control in a pregnancy study.

The V and J genes are TRBV10-2 and TRBJ2-7; the match to TRBD2 covers 10 bases. The V and J ends lost 5 bases and 6 bases, in that order; junction bases with no gene match: 7. CDR1 and CDR2 (germline): WSHSY, SAAADI. The CDR3 totals 14 residues. The CDR3 sequence: CASSPSGRASEQYF. CDR3 bases: TGCGCCAGCAGTCCCAGCGGGAGGGCCTCCGAGCAGTACTTC.

This chain connects TRBV5-1 to TRBJ2-1, with D perhaps TRBD2 (5 bases). Looked up from germline, CDR1 is SGHRS and CDR2 is YFSETQ. V lost 4 bases, J lost 4 bases, and 18 bases lay in between. This CDR3 spans 16 amino acids. The CDR3 nucleotides read TGCGCCAGCAGCCGCGCCAGTTCGGGGAATTACAATGAGCAGTTCTTC. It encodes CASSRASSGNYNEQFF.

As to this clone: The same CDR3 can be traced to other DNA sequences in this sample. This chain links TRBV28 with TRBJ2-7, with D possibly being TRBD1 (6 bases). Trimming left V 5 bases short and J 3 bases short, with 11 bases between. The germline gives CDR1 MDHEN, CDR2 SYDVKM. CDR3 length: 13 amino acids. The CDR3 bases are TGTGCCAGCAGTCCTGGACAGAGCTACGAGCAGTACTTC. This sequence encodes CASSPGQSYEQYF.

The CDR3: CASSGRERGSSYGYTF. The CDR3 region has the DNA TGTGCCAGCAGCGGGCGGGAGAGGGGGTCGTCCTATGGCTACACCTTC. V is TRBV7-8 and J is TRBJ1-2, with a tentative D call TRBD1 (6 bases). Germline V lookup: CDR1 SGHVS, CDR2 FQNEAQ. Trimming took off 5 bases at V and 4 bases at J, with 20 bases between the two ends. This CDR3 spans 16 amino acids.

The chain combines TRBV2 with TRBJ1-4; D perhaps matches TRBD1 (5 bases). The CDR3 extends over 14 amino acids. Trimming removed 1 base from V and 7 bases from J, with 10 bases in between. Germline CDR1 is SNHLY and CDR2 is FYNNEI. CDR3 DNA: TGTGCCAGCAGTGAAGGAAGGGGAGGTGAAAAACTGTTTTTT. This encodes CASSEGRGGEKLFF. The complete variable domain, with remaining parts taken from reference TRBV2 and TRBJ1-4, reads EPEVTQTPSHQVTQMGQEVILRCVPISNHLYFYWYRQILGQKVEFLVSFYNNEISEKSEIFDDQFSVERPDGSNFTLKIRSTKLEDSAMYFCASSEGRGGEKLFFGSGTQLSVL.

The chain is built from TRBV5-1 and TRBJ2-6; a possible D gene is TRBD1 (5 bases). Trimming removed 4 bases from V and 12 bases from J, with 14 bases in between. This CDR3 is 13 amino acids long. Germline V CDR1 and CDR2: SGHRS, YFSETQ. The CDR3 loop reads CASSLPGSLVLTF. The CDR3 DNA reads TGCGCCAGCAGCCTACCAGGGTCCCTCGTCCTGACTTTC.

The count of this clone is one. CDR3 DNA: TGCAGCGTTGGGAGCAGGGGGCGCCGAGAGACCCAGTACTTC. Translating it yields CSVGSRGRRETQYF. V is TRBV29-1 and J is TRBJ2-5; 8 bases are shared with TRBD1. The length of the CDR3 is 14 residues. Unmatched junction bases numbered 8, after V lost 4 bases and J lost 4 bases. CDR1 and CDR2 from the germline V gene are SQVTM and ANQGSEA. The variable domain in full, completed from reference TRBV29-1 and TRBJ2-5, reads SAVISQKPSRDICQRGTSLTIQCQVDSQVTMMFWYRQQPGQSLTLIATANQGSEATYESGFVIDKFPISRPNLTFSTLTVSNMSPEDSSIYLCSVGSRGRRETQYFGPGTRLLVL.

The V gene is TRBV18, the J gene TRBJ2-5, with D possibly being TRBD2 (5 bases). Trimming pared 1 base from V and 7 bases from J, leaving 7 bases between. Germline V lookup: CDR1 KGHSH, CDR2 LQKENI. The CDR3 contains 12 residues. The CDR3 is CASSPQSGTQYF. For the CDR3, the DNA is TGTGCCAGCTCACCACAAAGCGGGACCCAGTACTTC.

The genes are TRBV5-8 and TRBJ2-5; D not certain. The CDR3 covers 13 residues. From germline, CDR1 is SGHTS and CDR2 YDEGEE. V was trimmed by 2 bases and J by 3 bases, leaving 8 bases between them. The CDR3 reads CASSFSVKETQYF. CDR3 coding DNA: TGTGCCAGCAGCTTTTCGGTTAAAGAGACCCAGTACTTC.

The chain joins TRBV28 to TRBJ2-3; 10 nucleotides agree with TRBD1. Per germline, CDR1 MDHEN and CDR2 SYDVKM. This CDR3 spans 15 amino acids. The junction had 3 bases not matched to a gene; V was cut back by 2 bases and J by 4 bases. CDR3 in amino acids: CASSLGDRGPDTQYF. Here the CDR3 DNA reads TGTGCCAGCAGTTTAGGGGACAGGGGACCAGATACGCAGTATTTT.

In this sample, this clone turned up once. This chain joins TRBV5-4 and TRBJ2-3, with a weak D call TRBD1 (7 bases). The CDR3 extends over 13 amino acids. Trimming left V 10 bases short and J 4 bases short, with 16 bases between. Germline assignment: CDR1 SGHNT and CDR2 YYREEE (reference sequence). In DNA form, the CDR3 reads TGTGCCGCGGAGGGGGCTCCCCCAGATACGCAGTATTTT. It specifies CAAEGAPPDTQYF.

As DNA, the CDR3 is TGTGCCAGCAGTCTACGGACTAGCACGAAGACCCAGTACTTC. Protein: CASSLRTSTKTQYF. V is TRBV2 and J is TRBJ2-5; 8 bases match TRBD2. This CDR3 is built from 14 residues. The germline gives CDR1 SNHLY, CDR2 FYNNEI. Germline trimming cut 5 bases from V and 6 bases from J; bases unmatched to any gene: 8.

This chain joins TRBV29-1 and TRBJ2-7; TRBD1 is a possible D gene (6 bases). There are 12 residues in the CDR3. CDR1 SQVTM and CDR2 ANQGSEA come from the germline V gene. V gave up 5 bases and J gave up 7 bases, with 15 bases separating them. The CDR3 loop reads CSVTQGDMEQYF. As DNA, the CDR3 is TGCAGCGTTACACAGGGCGATATGGAGCAGTACTTC.

The chain uses TRBV2 and TRBJ2-2, with 14 bases aligning to TRBD2. The V gene's germline CDR1 is SNHLY and CDR2 FYNNEI. Unmatched junction bases numbered 6, after V lost 6 bases and J lost 6 bases. The CDR3 consists of 16 residues. The CDR3 sequence: CASSLTSGREAGELFF. The CDR3 nucleotides read TGTGCCAGCAGCCTGACTAGCGGGAGGGAGGCCGGGGAGCTGTTTTTT.

This chain joins TRBV7-9 and TRBJ2-1, with D perhaps matching TRBD1 (6 bases). The CDR3 extends over 14 amino acids. Germline V gene data show CDR1 as SEHNR and CDR2 as FQNEAQ (reference sequence). Between the trimmed V and J ends, which lost 1 base and 4 bases, there was a span of 8 bases. CDR3 DNA sequence: TGTGCCAGCAGCTTAGGAGGGGGATACAATGAGCAGTTCTTC. The encoded protein is CASSLGGGYNEQFF. Together with reference TRBV7-9 and TRBJ2-1, the CDR3 gives the full variable domain: DTGVSQNPRHKITKRGQNVTFRCDPISEHNRLYWYRQTLGQGPEFLTYFQNEAQLEKSRLLSDRFSAERPKGSFSTLEIQRTEQGDSAMYLCASSLGGGYNEQFFGPGTRLTVL.

The V gene is TRBV6-5, the J gene TRBJ2-1, with 7 bases fitting TRBD2. Germline V gene data show CDR1 as MNHEY and CDR2 as SVGAGI. V lost 6 bases and J lost 16; bases outside the gene matches: 15. This CDR3 is 13 amino acids long. Written as DNA, the CDR3 is TGTGCCAGCAGAATTAGCGGGCGGAGTTCAACATTCTTC. Its translation: CASRISGRSSTFF.

The rearrangement uses TRBV28 and TRBJ1-2; 9 bases fit TRBD1. V was pared by 5 bases and J by 8 bases, with 6 bases of the junction left unmatched. This CDR3 is built from 13 residues. Germline CDR1 is MDHEN and CDR2 is SYDVKM. The CDR3 sequence is CASSRTGGHGYTF. The CDR3 region has the DNA TGTGCCAGCAGTAGAACAGGGGGCCACGGCTACACCTTC.

This clone was observed a handful of times. The rearrangement joins TRBV30 to TRBJ1-5, with no clear D. The CDR3 sequence is 12 residues long. CDR1 and CDR2 from the germline V gene are GTSNPN and SVGIG (reference sequence). Trimming removed 0 bases from V and 7 bases from J, with 7 bases in between. CDR3 in amino acids: CAWSVGGQPQHF. CDR3 coding DNA: TGTGCCTGGAGTGTTGGAGGACAGCCCCAGCATTTT.

The chain joins TRBV10-3 to TRBJ2-5; no clear D. CDR3 length: 12 amino acids. CDR1 is ENHRY, CDR2 SYGVKD, per germline. V shed 2 bases and J shed 3 bases, with 4 bases lying between them. The CDR3 reads CAISEEEETQYF. CDR3 bases: TGTGCCATCAGTGAGGAGGAAGAGACCCAGTACTTC.

The chain recombines TRBV6-5 with TRBJ2-3, with TRBD1 matching 7 bases. This CDR3 comprises 12 residues. Trimming at V came to 5 bases and at J to 14 bases, leaving 10 bases not matched to a gene. Germline V CDR1 and CDR2: MNHEY, SVGAGI. CDR3 sequence (DNA): TGTGCCAGCAGTCCAACAGGGGCTTGGGGGTATTTT. The encoded protein is CASSPTGAWGYF.

The chain uses TRBV19 and TRBJ2-7; D remains unclear. This CDR3 spans 12 amino acids. Germline V gene sequence: CDR1 LNHDA, CDR2 SQIVND (reference sequence). V was shortened by 10 bases and J by 6 bases, with 16 bases between the two germline ends. CDR3 in DNA: TGTGCCACCCCCTGGGCGTTGGGCGAGCAGTACTTC. This translates into CATPWALGEQYF.

V gene TRBV19 combines with J gene TRBJ2-2; weak D call: TRBD1 (5 bases). V was shortened by 5 bases and J by 5 bases, with 9 bases between the two germline ends. The germline V gene has CDR1 LNHDA and CDR2 SQIVND (reference sequence). The CDR3 spans 13 residues. For the CDR3, the DNA is TGTGCCAGTAGTTTAACAGGAACCGGGGAGCTGTTTTTT. It translates to CASSLTGTGELFF. The whole variable domain, remainder taken from reference TRBV19 and TRBJ2-2, is DGGITQSPKYLFRKEGQNVTLSCEQNLNHDAMYWYRQDPGQGLRLIYYSQIVNDFQKGDIAEGYSVSREKKESFPLTVTSAQKNPTAFYLCASSLTGTGELFFGEGSRLTVL.

The chain employs TRBV5-1 and TRBJ2-3, with D tentatively TRBD2 (5 bases). V lost 4 bases to trimming and J lost 6 bases, with 15 bases between them. CDR3 length: 14 amino acids. Looked up from germline, CDR1 is SGHRS and CDR2 is YFSETQ. CDR3 region: CASSRTPPEDTQYF. The CDR3 DNA follows: TGCGCCAGCAGCAGGACTCCTCCCGAGGATACGCAGTATTTT.

The chain is built from TRBV5-1 and TRBJ2-1; TRBD1 aligns across 8 bases. V shed 4 bases, J shed 2 bases, and the junction held 8 bases outside the gene matches. The CDR3 loop spans 16 amino acids. CDR1 SGHRS and CDR2 YFSETQ come from the germline V gene. The CDR3 nucleotides are TGCGCCAGCAGCCCCTTTGCGGACAGGGCCTACAATGAGCAGTTCTTC. Protein product: CASSPFADRAYNEQFF.

The chain employs TRBV19 and TRBJ1-5, with TRBD1 as a possible D gene (6 bases). V was trimmed by 3 bases and J by 2 bases, leaving 11 bases between them. This CDR3 has 15 residues. CDR1 and CDR2 (germline): LNHDA, SQIVND (reference sequence). CDR3 amino acids: CASSIEGVGNQPQHF. DNA of the CDR3: TGTGCCAGTAGTATTGAGGGGGTCGGCAATCAGCCCCAGCATTTT.

J is TRBJ2-7 and V is TRBV5-1; 8 bases map to TRBD1. Germline V gene sequence: CDR1 SGHRS, CDR2 YFSETQ. V lost 0 bases and J lost 3; bases outside the gene matches: 5. CDR3 size: 15 residues. Here the CDR3 DNA reads TGCGCCAGCAGCTTGGTTGGGACAGGCGGCTACGAGCAGTACTTC. Translated, it gives CASSLVGTGGYEQYF.